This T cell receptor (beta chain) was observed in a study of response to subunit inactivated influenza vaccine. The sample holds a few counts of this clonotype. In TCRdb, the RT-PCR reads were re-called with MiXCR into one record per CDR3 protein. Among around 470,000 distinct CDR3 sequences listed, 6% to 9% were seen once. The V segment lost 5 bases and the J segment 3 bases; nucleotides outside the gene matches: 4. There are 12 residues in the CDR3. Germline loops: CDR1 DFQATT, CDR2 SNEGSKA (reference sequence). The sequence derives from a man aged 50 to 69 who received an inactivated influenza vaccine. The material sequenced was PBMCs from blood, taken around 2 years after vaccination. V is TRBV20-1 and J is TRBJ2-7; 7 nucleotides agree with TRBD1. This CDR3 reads CSAWGQNYEQYF. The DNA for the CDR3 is TGCAGTGCTTGGGGACAGAACTACGAGCAGTACTTC.